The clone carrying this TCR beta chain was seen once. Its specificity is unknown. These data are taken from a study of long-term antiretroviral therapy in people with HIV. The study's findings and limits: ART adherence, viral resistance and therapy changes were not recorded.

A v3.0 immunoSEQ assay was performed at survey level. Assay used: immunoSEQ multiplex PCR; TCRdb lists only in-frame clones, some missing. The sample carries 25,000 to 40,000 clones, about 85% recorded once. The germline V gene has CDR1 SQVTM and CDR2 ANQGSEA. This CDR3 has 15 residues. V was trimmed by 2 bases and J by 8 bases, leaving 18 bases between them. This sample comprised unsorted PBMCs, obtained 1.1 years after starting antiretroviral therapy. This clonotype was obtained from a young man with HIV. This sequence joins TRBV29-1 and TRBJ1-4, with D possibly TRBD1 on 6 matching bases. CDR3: CSVESVAGGWEKLFF. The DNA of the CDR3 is TGCAGCGTTGAATCGGTGGCTGGGGGCTGGGAAAAACTGTTTTTT.